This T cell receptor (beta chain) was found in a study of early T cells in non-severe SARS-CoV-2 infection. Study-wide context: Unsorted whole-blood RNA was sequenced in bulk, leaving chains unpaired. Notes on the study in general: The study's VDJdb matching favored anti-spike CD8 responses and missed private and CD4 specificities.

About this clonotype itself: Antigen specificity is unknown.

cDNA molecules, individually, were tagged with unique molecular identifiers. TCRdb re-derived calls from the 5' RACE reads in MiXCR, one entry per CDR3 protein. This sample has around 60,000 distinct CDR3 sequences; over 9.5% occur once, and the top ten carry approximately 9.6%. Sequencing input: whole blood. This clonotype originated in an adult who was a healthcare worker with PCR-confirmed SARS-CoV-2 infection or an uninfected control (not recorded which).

The CDR3 sequence is CASSLEVDTQYF. In DNA form, the CDR3 reads TGTGCCAGCAGCTTAGAAGTAGATACGCAGTATTTT. The gene calls are TRBV11-1 and TRBJ2-3; D uncertain. Per germline, CDR1 SGHAT and CDR2 FQDESV (reference sequence). Between the trimmed V and J ends, which lost 1 base and 5 bases, there was a span of 4 bases. This CDR3 spans 12 amino acids.